One and the same sample provided the 2 T cell receptor beta chains below, sequenced in a study of PD-1 blockade in classical Hodgkin lymphoma. The protocol was immunoSEQ multiplex PCR, while the TCRdb copy is restricted to in-frame clones and leaves out a portion. This table holds around 20,000 clones, roughly 80% found once. No patient escaped relapse after autologous stem cell transplantation, and brentuximab vedotin exposure varied. The input for sequencing was peripheral blood mononuclear cells (PBMCs), taken at baseline. These TCRs come from a human donor with classical Hodgkin lymphoma.

Only a few counts were recorded for this clone. This chain joins TRBV6-5 and TRBJ1-1; 10 bases map to TRBD1. The CDR3 consists of 15 residues. The V segment lost 4 bases and the J segment 3 bases; nucleotides outside the gene matches: 5. Germline lookup yields CDR1 MNHEY and CDR2 SVGAGI. As DNA, the CDR3 is TGTGCCAGCAGTTTAGGGGACAGGGGTGACACTGAAGCTTTCTTT. Its translation is CASSLGDRGDTEAFF.

The chain joins TRBV7-9 to TRBJ2-1; D is perhaps TRBD1 or TRBD2 (7 bases each). Germline assignment: CDR1 SEHNR and CDR2 FQNEAQ (reference sequence). The CDR3 sequence is 17 residues long. Between the trimmed V and J ends, which lost 1 base and 3 bases, there was a span of 16 bases. The CDR3 loop reads CASSLGRGREIYNEQFF. As DNA, the CDR3 is TGTGCCAGCAGCTTAGGGAGGGGGCGGGAGATCTACAATGAGCAGTTCTTC.